These 21 T cell receptor beta chains were all obtained from the same sample, sequenced in a study of blood T cell repertoires in COVID-19 (TCRdb year 2020). The library was built by means of the immunoSEQ multiplex PCR assay. TCRdb's version of the immuneACCESS table is confined to in-frame rearrangements and falls short of the full clone set. An unresolved V gene accounts for under half of the shortfall where checked; the remainder is of unknown origin. The sample profile shows some 390,000 clones; around 92% of them were found once. The ten largest make up 1.5% to 2% of the sample. Sequences were obtained from PBMCs or T cells enriched from blood (not recorded which). These receptors all stem from a woman in her twenties or thirties who had recovered from COVID-19.

V and J are TRBV30 and TRBJ2-3, with a possible D match to TRBD2 (5 bases). Germline CDR1 reads GTSNPN; CDR2 reads SVGIG (reference sequence). Trimming took 5 bases from V and 1 from J, leaving 10 bases between them. CDR3 length equals 13 residues. In nucleotides, the CDR3 is TGTGCCTGGGAGCGGAAGGGCACAGATACGCAGTATTTT. Translating gives CAWERKGTDTQYF. Based on the CDR3 plus reference TRBV30 and TRBJ2-3, the full variable domain is SQTIHQWPATLVQPVGSPLSLECTVEGTSNPNLYWYRQAAGRGLQLLFYSVGIGQISSEVPQNLSASRPQDRQFILSSKKLLLSDSGFYLCAWERKGTDTQYFGPGTRLTVL.

The chain joins TRBV19 to TRBJ2-5, with 7 bases matching TRBD1. CDR3 length equals 13 residues. The ends lost 2 bases at V and 4 bases at J; junction bases unmatched: 1. Per the germline V gene, CDR1 is LNHDA and CDR2 is SQIVND (reference sequence). The CDR3 region is CASSIRDRETQYF. Written as DNA, the CDR3 is TGTGCCAGTAGTATACGGGACAGAGAGACCCAGTACTTC. Supplemented by reference TRBV19 and TRBJ2-5, the full variable domain reads DGGITQSPKYLFRKEGQNVTLSCEQNLNHDAMYWYRQDPGQGLRLIYYSQIVNDFQKGDIAEGYSVSREKKESFPLTVTSAQKNPTAFYLCASSIRDRETQYFGPGTRLLVL.

The genes are TRBV24-1 and TRBJ1-1, with D tentatively TRBD1 (5 bases). V lost 2 bases and J 8 bases, leaving 14 bases between the germline ends. CDR3 length: 14 residues. Germline CDR1 is KGHDR and CDR2 is SFDVKD. The CDR3 coding sequence is TGTGCCACCAGTGATTCTGCGCGCGGGGCGGAAGCTTTCTTT. Translating gives CATSDSARGAEAFF.

The chain is built from TRBV7-2 and TRBJ1-5; possible D gene TRBD1, 5 bases. Trimming cost V 7 bases and J 4 bases, with 14 bases left between them. The CDR3 covers 14 residues. Per the germline V gene, CDR1 is SGHTA and CDR2 is FQGNSA. CDR3 residues: CASNIWGRNQPQHF. The CDR3 DNA is TGTGCCAGCAACATCTGGGGCCGAAATCAGCCCCAGCATTTT.

The chain joins TRBV10-3 to TRBJ2-3; D perhaps matches TRBD2 (5 bases). The CDR3 consists of 15 residues. V was trimmed by 2 bases and J by 2 bases, leaving 11 bases between them. Germline V gene lookup returns CDR1 ENHRY and CDR2 SYGVKD. CDR3 in DNA: TGTGCCATCAGTGAGGCGGGCTGGTTCACAGATACGCAGTATTTT. Protein product: CAISEAGWFTDTQYF.

The chain recombines TRBV28 with TRBJ1-2; the match to TRBD1 covers 9 bases. The CDR3 consists of 14 residues. The V and J ends lost 5 bases and 8 bases, in that order; junction bases with no gene match: 9. Germline V gives CDR1 MDHEN, CDR2 SYDVKM. CDR3 in amino acids: CASSGAQGARGYTF. The CDR3 DNA is TGTGCCAGCAGTGGCGCACAGGGGGCGAGGGGCTACACCTTC.

The chain combines TRBV11-2 with TRBJ1-6, with D uncertain. Germline V gene data show CDR1 as SGHAT and CDR2 as FQNNGV. The V and J ends lost 6 bases and 3 bases respectively, with 15 bases between them. This CDR3 contains 16 residues. The CDR3 nucleotides read TGTGCCAGCAGACCCTTACACCGAGGCTATAATTCACCCCTCCACTTT. Residues: CASRPLHRGYNSPLHF.

The V and J genes are TRBV29-1 and TRBJ1-1, with a weak D call TRBD1 (6 bases). Germline CDR1 is SQVTM and CDR2 is ANQGSEA. CDR3 length: 13 amino acids. Trimming took off 6 bases at V and 4 bases at J, with 15 bases between the two ends. The CDR3 DNA is TGCAGCGTGACCCAAGGGGGTATCACTGAAGCTTTCTTT. It translates to CSVTQGGITEAFF.

This clone was counted only a few times. This chain joins TRBV19 and TRBJ1-6; 8 positions agree with TRBD1. Trimming at V came to 8 bases and at J to 9 bases, leaving 12 bases not matched to a gene. This CDR3 has 15 amino acids. Germline V gives CDR1 LNHDA, CDR2 SQIVND (reference sequence). In DNA, the CDR3 is TGTGCCAGTCAACCTAGACAGGGGTCTAGTTCACCCCTCCACTTT. Translating gives CASQPRQGSSSPLHF.

This clone has only one observation. The chain carries TRBV18 and TRBJ1-5; tentative D call: TRBD1 (5 bases). The CDR3 is 13 residues long. V lost 6 bases to trimming and J lost 9 bases, with 15 bases between them. The germline V gene has CDR1 KGHSH and CDR2 LQKENI. The CDR3 DNA reads TGTGCCAGCTCCCTCGACAGTTCCCGGCCCCAGCATTTT. Encoded protein: CASSLDSSRPQHF.

The chain is built from TRBV7-9 and TRBJ2-1; D is unclear. V was shortened by 1 base and J by 6 bases, with 4 bases between the two germline ends. The CDR3 is 12 amino acids. CDR1 and CDR2 (germline): SEHNR, FQNEAQ (reference sequence). Here the CDR3 DNA reads TGTGCCAGCAGCTTAGTGGCCAATGAGCAGTTCTTC. Its translation is CASSLVANEQFF.

The V and J genes are TRBV9 and TRBJ1-4, with 9 bases lining up with TRBD1. The CDR3 is 15 amino acids. V lost 5 bases, J lost 7 bases, and 9 bases stayed unmatched. CDR1 and CDR2 (germline): SGDLS, YYNGEE. CDR3 DNA: TGTGCCAGCAGTAAGTCTGGGACAGGGTTTGAAAAACTGTTTTTT. It yields the protein CASSKSGTGFEKLFF.

V usage is TRBV4-1 and J usage is TRBJ2-5; a possible D gene is TRBD1 (6 bases). V was trimmed by 1 base and J by 1 base, leaving 10 bases between them. Germline V gives CDR1 MGHRA, CDR2 YSYEKL. CDR3 size: 15 residues. The CDR3 here is CASSQGQASQETQYF. The CDR3 DNA reads TGCGCCAGCAGCCAAGGACAGGCATCCCAAGAGACCCAGTACTTC.

The chain joins TRBV9 to TRBJ2-3; 8 positions match TRBD2. The CDR3 consists of 15 residues. CDR1 is SGDLS and CDR2 is YYNGEE in the germline V gene. V gave up 4 bases and J gave up 2 bases; unmatched junction bases: 6. This chain's CDR3 is CASSPGTRNTDTQYF. The CDR3 bases are TGTGCCAGCAGCCCTGGGACTAGAAACACAGATACGCAGTATTTT. Complete variable domain (other parts from reference TRBV9 and TRBJ2-3): DSGVTQTPKHLITATGQRVTLRCSPRSGDLSVYWYQQSLDQGLQFLIQYYNGEERAKGNILERFSAQQFPDLHSELNLSSLELGDSALYFCASSPGTRNTDTQYFGPGTRLTVL.

For the CDR3, the DNA is TGTGCCAGTAGCGCACGGGGCAGGGGCGATCAGCCCCAGCATTTT. This gives the protein CASSARGRGDQPQHF. This sequence joins TRBV19 and TRBJ1-5, with a tentative D call TRBD1 (6 bases). The germline CDR1 and CDR2 sequences are LNHDA and SQIVND (reference sequence). This CDR3 contains 15 residues. Trimming removed 6 bases at V and 5 bases at J, with 17 bases between.

The V and J genes are TRBV4-1 and TRBJ1-4; D gene uncertain. Germline assignment: CDR1 MGHRA and CDR2 YSYEKL. The CDR3 has 16 amino acids. Trimming took 1 base from V and 7 from J, leaving 16 bases between them. The CDR3 nucleotides read TGCGCCAGCAGCCAAGGAGGTAGTTGGGAGGGTGAAAAACTGTTTTTT. As protein: CASSQGGSWEGEKLFF.

V gene TRBV4-1 combines with J gene TRBJ2-5; TRBD1 matches at 7 bases. With 4 bases clipped from V and 5 bases from J, the junction kept 7 bases outside the gene matches. The CDR3 sequence is 14 residues long. CDR1 MGHRA and CDR2 YSYEKL come from the germline V gene. This CDR3 reads CASSLEGAVETQYF. The CDR3 coding sequence is TGCGCCAGCAGCCTCGAGGGGGCTGTGGAGACCCAGTACTTC.

V gene TRBV19 combines with J gene TRBJ1-5; no definite D call. Per the germline V gene, CDR1 is LNHDA and CDR2 is SQIVND (reference sequence). The CDR3 has 15 residues. The V gene lost 7 bases and the J gene lost 2 bases, with 15 bases spanning the gap. The CDR3 DNA follows: TGTGCCAGTAAGAGGGCGACTGGAGGCAATCAGCCCCAGCATTTT. Translation gives CASKRATGGNQPQHF.

V gene TRBV4-1 combines with J gene TRBJ2-7, with 7 bases fitting TRBD1. V lost 1 base, J lost 6 bases, and 6 bases stayed unmatched. CDR3 length: 14 amino acids. The germline CDR1 and CDR2 sequences are MGHRA and YSYEKL. CDR3 bases: TGCGCCAGCAGCCAAGGACAGGGCTCTTTCGAGCAGTACTTC. This encodes CASSQGQGSFEQYF.

The rearrangement uses TRBV7-9 and TRBJ1-1; 7 bases agree with TRBD1. The CDR3 is 17 amino acids. V shed 6 bases and J 0 bases; nucleotides not matched to a gene: 13. The germline gives CDR1 SEHNR, CDR2 FQNEAQ (reference sequence). The DNA for the CDR3 is TGTGCCAGCAGGCCGTCCTTCGGGACAGAGATGAACACTGAAGCTTTCTTT. Encoded protein: CASRPSFGTEMNTEAFF.

The rearrangement joins TRBV2 to TRBJ2-6; the match to TRBD2 covers 16 bases. The V segment lost 5 bases and the J segment 3 bases; nucleotides outside the gene matches: 7. The V gene's germline CDR1 is SNHLY and CDR2 FYNNEI. There are 19 residues in the CDR3. The DNA for the CDR3 is TGTGCCAGCAGTTATACCGGGACTAGCGGGAGGGTTGGGGCCAACGTCCTGACTTTC. Residues: CASSYTGTSGRVGANVLTF.